This T cell receptor beta chain appears in the sequencing data of a study of cytomegalovirus exposure and HLA in healthy donors. This clone came up a few times. Its antigen remains unidentified. It was with 60 Vbeta and 13 Jbeta primers that the PCR ran. Only in-frame clones appear in the TCRdb table, and some are missing; sequencing was by immunoSEQ multiplex PCR. The sample records some 190,000 clones, 65% to 80% being singletons. Study results and caveats: The study dropped some indistinguishable V segments, TRBV6-2 and TRBV6-3 among them. Most observed TCR sequences were rare, whereas some public TCRs were detected in many donors. Productive status was seen about 90% or about 30% of the time for most TCR beta V segments in an earlier analysis. Immune exposure information comprised only CMV serostatus.

Germline lookup yields CDR1 SGHVS and CDR2 FQNEAQ. The CDR3 loop spans 14 amino acids. Trimming cost V 5 bases and J 3 bases; bases outside gene matches: 5. The specimen sequenced was PBMCs. The sequence came from a woman aged 40-49 years in good health and CMV-seronegative. V is TRBV7-8 and J is TRBJ1-1; 8 bases line up with TRBD1. CDR3 sequence: CASSATGAHTEAFF. The CDR3 region has the DNA TGTGCCAGCAGCGCGACAGGGGCGCACACTGAAGCTTTCTTT.